This T cell receptor beta chain is drawn from a study of cytomegalovirus exposure and HLA in healthy donors. Overall study results and limits: In the roughly 120 validation repertoires, a later analysis found that first-cohort TCR clusters tended to co-occur. The authors enumerated some 160 TCR beta chains as linked to cytomegalovirus.

CDR1 is LGHNA and CDR2 is YSLEER in the germline V gene. V lost 4 bases to trimming and J lost 10 bases, with 17 bases between them. The CDR3 spans 14 residues. Turning to this clone: Its antigen remains unidentified.

The donors formed part of the roughly 120-subject validation cohort, distinct from the approximately 670-subject first cohort. Measured with immunoSEQ multiplex PCR; TCRdb has only the in-frame clones, and not every one. The sample contains 200,000 or so clones, more than 80% of which appear only once. Sequencing was performed on PBMCs. The clonotype was recovered from a man between 18 and 29 years old in good health and CMV-seropositive. This sequence joins TRBV4-3 and TRBJ2-1; D unresolved. CDR3: CASSPSALTGEQFF. As DNA, the CDR3 is TGCGCCAGCAGCCCGTCCGCCCTGACTGGGGAGCAGTTCTTC.